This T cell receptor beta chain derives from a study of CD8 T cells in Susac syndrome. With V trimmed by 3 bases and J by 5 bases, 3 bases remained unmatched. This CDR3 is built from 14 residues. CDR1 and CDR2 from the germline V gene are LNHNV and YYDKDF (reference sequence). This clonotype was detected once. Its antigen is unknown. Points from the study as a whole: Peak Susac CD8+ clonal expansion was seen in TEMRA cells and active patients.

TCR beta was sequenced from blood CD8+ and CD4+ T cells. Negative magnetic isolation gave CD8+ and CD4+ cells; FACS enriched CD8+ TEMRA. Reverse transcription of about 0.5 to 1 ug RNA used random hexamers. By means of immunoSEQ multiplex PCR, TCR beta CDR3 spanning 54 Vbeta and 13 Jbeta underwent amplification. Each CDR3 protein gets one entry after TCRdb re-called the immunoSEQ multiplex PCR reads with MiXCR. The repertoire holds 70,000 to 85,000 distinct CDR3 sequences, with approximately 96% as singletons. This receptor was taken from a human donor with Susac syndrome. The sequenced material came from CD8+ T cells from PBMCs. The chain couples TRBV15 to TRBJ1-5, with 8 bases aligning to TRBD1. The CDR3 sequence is CATSRTGAHQPQHF. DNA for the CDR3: TGTGCCACCAGCAGGACAGGGGCCCATCAGCCCCAGCATTTT.